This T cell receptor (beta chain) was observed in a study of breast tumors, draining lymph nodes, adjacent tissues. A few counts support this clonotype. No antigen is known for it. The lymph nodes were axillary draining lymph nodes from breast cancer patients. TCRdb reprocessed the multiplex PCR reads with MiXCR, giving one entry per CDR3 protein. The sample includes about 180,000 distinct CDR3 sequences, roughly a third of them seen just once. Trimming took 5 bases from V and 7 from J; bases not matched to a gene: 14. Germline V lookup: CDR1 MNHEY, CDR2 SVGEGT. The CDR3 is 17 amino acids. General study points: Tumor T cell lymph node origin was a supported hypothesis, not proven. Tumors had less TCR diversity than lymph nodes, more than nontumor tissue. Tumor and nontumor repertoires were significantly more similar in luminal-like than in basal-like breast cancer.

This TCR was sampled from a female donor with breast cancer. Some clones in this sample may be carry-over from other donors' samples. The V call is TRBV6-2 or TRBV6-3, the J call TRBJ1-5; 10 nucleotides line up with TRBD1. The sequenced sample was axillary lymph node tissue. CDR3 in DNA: TGTGCCAGCAGTCCCAGGACAGGGGGGTTAGTAAGGCAGCCCCAGCATTTT. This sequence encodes CASSPRTGGLVRQPQHF.